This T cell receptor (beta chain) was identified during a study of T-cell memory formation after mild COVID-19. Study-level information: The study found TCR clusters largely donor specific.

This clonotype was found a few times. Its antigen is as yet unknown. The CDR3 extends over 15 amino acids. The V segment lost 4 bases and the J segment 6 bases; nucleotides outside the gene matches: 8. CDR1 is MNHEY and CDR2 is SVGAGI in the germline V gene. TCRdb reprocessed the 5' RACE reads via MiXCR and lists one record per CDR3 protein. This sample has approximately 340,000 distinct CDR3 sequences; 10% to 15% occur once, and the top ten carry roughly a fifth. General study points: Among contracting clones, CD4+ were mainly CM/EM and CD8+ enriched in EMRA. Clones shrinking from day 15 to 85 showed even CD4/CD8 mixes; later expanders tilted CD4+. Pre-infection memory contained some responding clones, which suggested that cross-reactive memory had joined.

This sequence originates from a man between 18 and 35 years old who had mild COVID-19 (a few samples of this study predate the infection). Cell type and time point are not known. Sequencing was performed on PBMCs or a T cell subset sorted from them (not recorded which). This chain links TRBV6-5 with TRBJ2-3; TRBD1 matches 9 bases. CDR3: CASSWRDRAEDTQYF. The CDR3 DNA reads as TGTGCCAGCAGTTGGCGGGACAGGGCCGAGGATACGCAGTATTTT.